A selection of T cell receptor beta chains follows, all from one sample in a study of T-cell memory formation after mild COVID-19. One entry per CDR3 protein, called by TCRdb with MiXCR from the 5' RACE reads. In the table there are 530,000 or so distinct CDR3 sequences, 17% of which are singletons. Material: PBMCs or a T cell subset sorted from them (not recorded which). The receptor set was obtained from an adult woman who had mild COVID-19 (a few samples of this study predate the infection). Cell type and time point are not known. The CDR3 runs from the conserved cysteine through the conserved F or W. The D gene is left open where the match is weak. Rows give clone size only sometimes, using once, few, many, or a class for an expanded clone.

len,j_gene,v_gene,d_gene,abundance,CDR3aa,CDR3nt
14,TRBJ2-7,TRBV6-5,TRBD2,many,CASSRTSGRYEQYF,TGTGCCAGCAGCAGGACTAGCGGAAGGTACGAGCAGTACTTC
13,TRBJ2-5,TRBV5-1,NA,few,CASSYPGGETQYF,TGCGCCAGCAGCTACCCCGGTGGGGAGACCCAGTACTTC
17,TRBJ2-5,TRBV28,TRBD2,many,CASSLSRGLGSLETQYF,TGTGCCAGCAGTTTATCTCGGGGACTAGGCTCGTTAGAGACCCAGTACTTC
16,TRBJ1-2,TRBV7-2,NA,NA,CASSSEEGPDEYGYTF,TGTGCCAGCAGCTCCGAAGAGGGTCCGGATGAGTATGGCTACACCTTC
17,TRBJ2-3,TRBV4-1,NA,few,CASSQGARGWATDTQYF,TGCGCCAGCAGCCAAGGAGCCCGGGGGTGGGCCACAGATACGCAGTATTTT
13,TRBJ1-5,TRBV4-2,NA,many,CASSQDRAQPQHF,TGTGCCAGCAGCCAAGACAGGGCTCAGCCCCAGCATTTT
14,TRBJ2-3,TRBV15,NA,NA,CATSASRTTDTQYF,TGTGCCACCAGCGCTAGCCGAACCACAGATACGCAGTATTTT
12,TRBJ2-2,TRBV29-1,NA,many,CSVASNTGELFF,TGCAGCGTTGCCTCGAACACCGGGGAGCTGTTTTTT
15,TRBJ1-6,TRBV7-9,NA,few,CASSLSTGFDSPLHF,TGTGCCAGCAGCTTATCTACAGGGTTTGATTCACCCCTCCACTTT
17,TRBJ1-6,TRBV4-3,TRBD1,NA,CASSQEPGQRPDSPLHF,TGCGCCAGCAGCCAAGAGCCGGGACAGCGCCCGGATTCACCCCTCCACTTT
13,TRBJ1-1,TRBV7-9,NA,NA,CASSLAPYTEAFF,TGTGCCAGCAGCTTAGCGCCATACACTGAAGCTTTCTTT
13,TRBJ1-1,TRBV6-2/TRBV6-3,TRBD1,NA,CASSYGPGQHAFF,TGTGCCAGCAGTTACGGGCCGGGACAGCACGCTTTCTTT
16,TRBJ2-5,TRBV7-2,NA,many,CASSLSGSGLQETQYF,TGTGCCAGCAGCTTAAGCGGTAGCGGTCTTCAAGAGACCCAGTACTTC
15,TRBJ2-1,TRBV2,NA,few,CRHLERAPGDREQFF,TGCCGTCATTTAGAGCGGGCTCCGGGAGATCGGGAGCAGTTCTTC
14,TRBJ2-1,TRBV30,NA,NA,CAWSGLVGRNEQFF,TGTGCCTGGAGTGGATTAGTTGGGCGGAATGAGCAGTTCTTC
15,TRBJ1-1,TRBV11-2,NA,NA,CASSSWGRMNTEAFF,TGTGCCAGCAGCTCTTGGGGACGGATGAACACTGAAGCTTTCTTT
12,TRBJ2-3,TRBV4-1,NA,many,CASSQKADTQYF,TGCGCCAGCAGCCAAAAGGCGGATACGCAGTATTTT
14,TRBJ2-5,TRBV5-1,NA,few,CASSFRSNQETQYF,TGCGCCAGCAGCTTCCGGAGTAACCAAGAGACCCAGTACTTC
16,TRBJ2-5,TRBV7-9,NA,NA,CASSSQGWEGQETQYF,TGTGCCAGCAGTTCACAGGGTTGGGAGGGCCAAGAGACCCAGTACTTC
15,TRBJ2-2,TRBV30,NA,NA,CAWIRANENTGELFF,TGTGCCTGGATCAGGGCCAACGAGAACACCGGGGAGCTGTTTTTT
15,TRBJ2-3,TRBV6-6,TRBD1,NA,CASSYAGQGVDTQYF,TGTGCCAGCAGCTACGCGGGACAGGGGGTAGATACGCAGTATTTT
13,TRBJ2-7,TRBV27,NA,NA,CASSFQGRYEQYF,TGTGCCAGCAGTTTTCAGGGGCGCTACGAGCAGTACTTC
15,TRBJ2-5,TRBV28,TRBD2,few,CASSSRIAGQETQYF,TGTGCCAGCAGTTCCCGGATAGCGGGACAAGAGACCCAGTACTTC
14,TRBJ2-5,TRBV9,NA,NA,CASSVVAAQETQYF,TGTGCCAGCAGCGTAGTGGCGGCCCAAGAGACCCAGTACTTC
21,TRBJ2-3,TRBV7-6,NA,NA,CASSSLLGDGSSGAPTDTQYF,TGTGCCAGCAGTAGCCTTCTGGGGGATGGCTCCTCGGGGGCCCCCACAGATACGCAGTATTTT
16,TRBJ2-6,TRBV7-6,NA,few,CASSLGPDSGANVLTF,TGTGCCAGCAGCTTAGGCCCAGACTCTGGGGCCAACGTCCTGACTTTC
15,TRBJ2-7,TRBV15,TRBD1,NA,CATSRTTGGFDEQYF,TGTGCCACCAGCAGAACTACAGGGGGCTTCGACGAGCAGTACTTC
15,TRBJ2-5,TRBV20-1,TRBD2,NA,CSASPVAGGRETQYF,TGCAGTGCTAGCCCTGTAGCGGGGGGGCGAGAGACCCAGTACTTC
15,TRBJ2-7,TRBV19,TRBD2,few,CASSISTSGRYEQYF,TGTGCCAGTAGTATAAGTACTAGCGGTAGGTACGAGCAGTACTTC
14,TRBJ2-3,TRBV14,NA,NA,CASSPAGVTDTQYF,TGTGCCAGCAGCCCAGCGGGCGTCACAGATACGCAGTATTTT
14,TRBJ1-1,TRBV24-1,NA,few,CATKRHGADTEAFF,TGTGCCACCAAGAGACACGGAGCGGACACTGAAGCTTTCTTT
18,TRBJ2-1,TRBV5-1,TRBD1,few,CASSLSTLRQGGSNEQFF,TGCGCCAGCAGCTTGAGCACGCTCAGACAGGGGGGCAGCAATGAGCAGTTCTTC
12,TRBJ1-2,TRBV29-1,NA,few,CSVVVSSYGYTF,TGCAGCGTTGTGGTCAGCAGCTATGGCTACACCTTC